Shown below are 14 T cell receptor beta chains from a single sample sequenced in a study of beta chain features in type 1 diabetes. The isolated RNA, all of it, was reverse transcribed, so expressed TCRB transcripts were what got sequenced. Sequencing used immunoSEQ multiplex PCR; TCRdb keeps in-frame clones, though not all of them. Of around 290,000 clones in the sample, approximately 8% were seen once. The sample consisted of central memory CD4+ T cells from blood. These receptors came from a woman between 18 and 30 years old in good health.

The genes are TRBV2 and TRBJ2-7, with D possibly being TRBD1 (6 bases). The CDR3 runs 11 residues. CDR1 and CDR2 from the germline V gene are SNHLY and FYNNEI. Trimming removed 3 bases at V and 6 bases at J, with 6 bases between. The CDR3 bases are TGTGCCAGCAGTGACAGGGGCGAGCAGTACGTC. Residues: CASSDRGEQYV.

The chain employs TRBV5-1 and TRBJ1-3, with D unresolved. There are 15 residues in the CDR3. Trimming shortened V by 0 bases and J by 0 bases, and 7 bases separated the two germline ends. The germline CDR1 and CDR2 sequences are SGHRS and YFSETQ. In nucleotides, the CDR3 is TGCGCCAGCAGCTTGGATGGCTTCTCTGGAAACACCATATATTTT. This gives the protein CASSLDGFSGNTIYF.

In this sample, this clone turned up a few times. The chain is built from TRBV9 and TRBJ2-7; 7 bases fit TRBD2. Per the germline V gene, CDR1 is SGDLS and CDR2 is YYNGEE. The J segment lost 3 bases and the V segment lost 3 bases, leaving 6 bases of the junction unmatched. This CDR3 is built from 14 residues. This chain's CDR3 is CASSEGLTSYEQYF. CDR3 in DNA: TGTGCCAGCAGCGAGGGACTAACCAGCTACGAGCAGTACTTC.

This clone was picked up a small number of times. Other DNA sequences in this specimen translate into the identical CDR3. The chain combines TRBV5-1 with TRBJ2-3; D is unresolved. In germline, CDR1 is SGHRS, CDR2 YFSETQ. CDR3 length: 14 amino acids. With 2 bases removed from V and 1 base from J, the gap between germline ends came to 8 bases. CDR3 region: CASSLGPGTDTQYF. The DNA for the CDR3 is TGCGCCAGCAGCTTAGGACCCGGCACAGATACGCAGTATTTT.

This clone was found a few times. The rearrangement joins TRBV7-8 to TRBJ1-5, with D possibly matching TRBD1 (5 bases). The length of the CDR3 is 15 residues. V lost 1 base and J 5 bases, leaving 12 bases between the germline ends. The germline gives CDR1 SGHVS, CDR2 FQNEAQ. The CDR3 reads CASSLVAGVDQPQHF. CDR3 DNA sequence: TGTGCCAGCAGCTTAGTAGCGGGGGTGGATCAGCCCCAGCATTTT.

The sample holds a few counts of this clone. The chain couples TRBV5-1 to TRBJ2-2; no reliable D call. V was pared by 2 bases and J by 7 bases, with 9 bases between. Germline CDR1 is SGHRS and CDR2 is YFSETQ. The CDR3 is 13 residues long. CDR3: CASSFNNGGELFF. DNA for the CDR3: TGCGCCAGCAGCTTTAATAATGGCGGGGAGCTGTTTTTT. Supplemented by reference TRBV5-1 and TRBJ2-2, the full variable domain reads KAGVTQTPRYLIKTRGQQVTLSCSPISGHRSVSWYQQTPGQGLQFLFEYFSETQRNKGNFPGRFSGRQFSNSRSEMNVSTLELGDSALYLCASSFNNGGELFFGEGSRLTVL.

The chain joins TRBV5-4 to TRBJ1-5; a weak D match, TRBD1 (5 bases). CDR1 is SGHNT and CDR2 is YYREEE in the germline V gene (reference sequence). V was cut by 1 base and J by 1 base, with 12 bases left in between. The CDR3 sequence is 16 residues long. The CDR3 reads CASSLSGGKSNQPQHF. Here the CDR3 DNA reads TGTGCCAGCAGCTTGTCCGGGGGGAAAAGCAATCAGCCCCAGCATTTT.

This clone has just a few counts. The chain uses TRBV4-2 and TRBJ2-1; D is undetermined. This CDR3 comprises 15 residues. Trimming took off 5 bases at V and 0 bases at J, with 11 bases between the two ends. Per the germline V gene, CDR1 is LGHNA and CDR2 is YNFKEQ. This CDR3 reads CASSGDDVSYNEQFF. The CDR3 nucleotides read TGTGCCAGCAGCGGAGATGACGTCTCCTACAATGAGCAGTTCTTC.

The rearrangement links TRBV6-5 to TRBJ2-5; 7 bases are a match to TRBD2. The V gene's germline CDR1 is MNHEY and CDR2 SVGAGI. The CDR3 is 14 amino acids. After removal of 6 bases from V and 2 bases from J, the junction contained 6 bases not matched to a gene. As DNA, the CDR3 is TGTGCCAGCAGAACGGGGGGAGGACAAGAGACCCAGTACTTC. This gives the protein CASRTGGGQETQYF.

The CDR3 coding sequence is TGTGCCAGCAGCCACAGACAGCCAAATTCACCCCTCCACTTT. This encodes CASSHRQPNSPLHF. The chain recombines TRBV14 with TRBJ1-6, with D perhaps matching TRBD1 (5 bases). The V gene's germline CDR1 is SGHDN and CDR2 FVKESK. The V and J ends lost 3 bases and 7 bases respectively, with 10 bases between them. This CDR3 comprises 14 residues.

The CDR3 is CASSGGSEQFF. For the CDR3, the DNA is TGTGCCAGCAGCGGGGGCAGTGAGCAGTTCTTC. J is TRBJ2-1 and V is TRBV7-9; a weak D match, TRBD1 (6 bases). Germline values: CDR1 SEHNR, CDR2 FQNEAQ (reference sequence). The V end lost 5 bases, the J end lost 9 bases, and 8 bases lay between the germline ends. The CDR3 is 11 residues long.

This clone was counted many times. V and J are TRBV21-1 and TRBJ1-2. TRBV21-1 is marked as a pseudogene. The CDR3 has 13 amino acids. CDR3 in DNA: TGTGCCAGCAGCCCCATCCCGGAGTATGGCTACACCTTC. Translation gives CASSPIPEYGYTF.

This clone was found a few times. This rearrangement joins TRBV11-2 to TRBJ2-1; D possibly corresponds to TRBD2 (6 bases). CDR1 SGHAT and CDR2 FQNNGV come from the germline V gene. V shed 1 base and J shed 3 bases, with 7 bases lying between them. The CDR3 has 14 residues. Here the CDR3 reads CASSLGTNYNEQFF. The CDR3 DNA is TGTGCCAGCAGCTTAGGGACTAACTACAATGAGCAGTTCTTC.

This clone was found many times. The V gene is TRBV30, the J gene TRBJ2-3; 10 bases map to TRBD2. The CDR3 runs to 15 residues. With V trimmed by 5 bases and J by 2 bases, 7 bases remained unmatched. Germline V gene lookup returns CDR1 GTSNPN and CDR2 SVGIG (reference sequence). The CDR3 here is CAWSSGRRYTDTQYF. In nucleotides, the CDR3 is TGTGCCTGGTCTAGCGGGAGACGGTACACAGATACGCAGTATTTT.